The rows below give T cell receptor beta chains drawn from one sample of a study of T cell repertoires in cytomegalovirus infection. TCRdb used MiXCR to reprocess the reads, holding one entry per CDR3 protein. The sample shows some 200,000 distinct CDR3 sequences, around 20% of them seen only once. Input material: PBMCs. These receptors were obtained from a human donor in good health (CMV status not recorded). Some clones in this sample may be carry-over from other donors' samples. Both conserved end residues are part of each CDR3. Each record gives: D gene, V gene, clone size, J gene, CDR3 protein, CDR3 DNA. A D gene is named only where the DNA matches it firmly. A row's size may be missing; if present it is once, few, many or a size class.

.	TRBV7-3	.	TRBJ1-2	CASSLGAGTHYGYTF	TGTGCCAGCAGCTTAGGCGCAGGGACTCACTATGGCTACACCTTC
TRBD2	TRBV2	.	TRBJ2-7	CASSLGPSGSFHEQYF	TGTGCCAGCAGTCTCGGGCCTAGCGGGAGTTTCCACGAGCAGTACTTC
.	TRBV12-3/TRBV12-4	.	TRBJ2-1	CASSIGQNEQFF	TGTGCCAGCAGTATCGGACAGAATGAGCAGTTCTTC
.	TRBV24-1	.	TRBJ2-1	CATSGIFFEGVNEQFF	TGTGCCACCAGTGGAATCTTCTTTGAGGGAGTCAATGAGCAGTTCTTC
TRBD1	TRBV7-2	many	TRBJ2-7	CASSLGRGQGEQYF	TGTGCCAGCAGCTTAGGCAGGGGGCAAGGCGAGCAGTACTTC
TRBD2	TRBV7-3	many	TRBJ2-5	CASSQTTSIETQYF	TGTGCCAGCAGCCAAACGACTAGCATTGAGACCCAGTACTTC
TRBD1	TRBV4-1	few	TRBJ2-2	CASSHDRDRDTGELFF	TGCGCCAGCAGCCACGACCGGGACAGGGACACCGGGGAGCTGTTTTTT
.	TRBV28	few	TRBJ1-1	CASKSTEGYTEAFF	TGTGCCAGCAAATCAACCGAGGGGTACACTGAAGCTTTCTTT
.	TRBV5-6	many	TRBJ1-1	CASSIFRLGSQAFF	TGTGCCAGCAGCATTTTTCGGTTGGGCAGTCAAGCTTTCTTT
TRBD1	TRBV19	many	TRBJ1-1	CASSPVGQDTEAFF	TGTGCCAGTTCACCCGTCGGACAGGACACTGAAGCTTTCTTT
TRBD2	TRBV7-8	many	TRBJ2-1	CASRVSGRRYNEQFF	TGTGCCAGCAGGGTGAGCGGGAGGAGATACAATGAGCAGTTCTTC
.	TRBV7-2	.	TRBJ1-5	CASRLDRGGQPQHF	TGTGCCAGCAGATTAGACAGAGGCGGCCAGCCCCAGCATTTT
.	TRBV7-2	many	TRBJ1-2	CASSLRNAYTF	TGTGCCAGCAGCCTAAGGAATGCCTACACCTTC
.	TRBV25-1	.	TRBJ2-7	CASREGQRVEQYF	TGTGCCAGCAGGGAGGGACAGAGGGTCGAGCAGTACTTC
.	TRBV6-5	.	TRBJ2-3	CASSYSWQGADTQYF	TGTGCCAGCAGTTACTCGTGGCAGGGCGCAGATACGCAGTATTTT
.	TRBV28	many	TRBJ2-7	CASSHPSLGSYEQYF	TGTGCCAGCAGTCACCCGAGCCTGGGCTCCTACGAGCAGTACTTC
TRBD1	TRBV28	.	TRBJ1-1	CASSWDRVVSTVAFF	TGTGCCAGCAGTTGGGACAGAGTAGTCTCCACTGTAGCTTTCTTT